These 25 T cell receptor beta chains came from one sample sequenced in a study of response to subunit inactivated influenza vaccine. MiXCR, run by TCRdb on the RT-PCR reads, gives a single entry per CDR3 protein. The sample has some 600,000 distinct CDR3 sequences, 12% to 15% seen once. This sample comprised PBMCs from blood, obtained 14 to 15 days before vaccination. These receptors were taken from a man in his fifties who received an inactivated influenza vaccine.

The gene calls are TRBV3-1 and TRBJ1-6; 10 nucleotides match TRBD1. Per germline, CDR1 LGHDT and CDR2 YNNKEL (reference sequence). This CDR3 is 16 amino acids long. The trim removed 6 bases at V and 10 bases at J, leaving 12 bases unmatched. Written as DNA, the CDR3 is TGTGCCAGCAGTCCTTACGGGACAGGGGATCGGTCACCCCTCCACTTT. Residues: CASSPYGTGDRSPLHF.

This clonotype was counted a few times. The V gene is TRBV7-9, the J gene TRBJ2-5; maybe TRBD1 (5 bases). Trimming removed 1 base from V and 2 bases from J, with 14 bases in between. CDR3 size: 16 residues. Germline V lookup: CDR1 SEHNR, CDR2 FQNEAQ (reference sequence). CDR3 loop: CASSLEVTGEQETQYF. The CDR3 nucleotides read TGTGCCAGCAGCTTAGAAGTCACAGGAGAACAAGAGACCCAGTACTTC.

This clonotype came up a few times. This chain connects TRBV12-3 or TRBV12-4 to TRBJ2-7, with 12 bases lining up with TRBD1. The CDR3 has 16 residues. Trimming took 0 bases from V and 6 from J; bases not matched to a gene: 6. In DNA, the CDR3 is TGTGCCAGCAGTTTAGCGTGGGACAGGGGGCTTGGCGAGCAGTACTTC. Translated, it gives CASSLAWDRGLGEQYF.

The chain links TRBV30 to TRBJ1-1; the D is unclear. The CDR3 is made up of 12 amino acids. The V gene lost 4 bases and the J gene lost 0 bases, with 6 bases spanning the gap. Germline CDR1 and CDR2: GTSNPN and SVGIG (reference sequence). The CDR3 spells CAWTNMNTEAFF. The CDR3 bases are TGTGCCTGGACAAATATGAACACTGAAGCTTTCTTT. The variable domain in full, with the rest retrieved from reference TRBV30 and TRBJ1-1, is SQTIHQWPATLVQPVGSPLSLECTVEGTSNPNLYWYRQAAGRGLQLLFYSVGIGQISSEVPQNLSASRPQDRQFILSSKKLLLSDSGFYLCAWTNMNTEAFFGQGTRLTVV.

This clonotype was observed a handful of times. The rearrangement joins TRBV6-2 or TRBV6-3 to TRBJ1-2; 7 nucleotides line up with TRBD1. This CDR3 is built from 13 residues. CDR1 and CDR2 (germline): MNHEY, SVGEGT. The trim removed 6 bases at V and 4 bases at J, leaving 5 bases unmatched. The CDR3 sequence is CASRTTGAYGYTF. DNA of the CDR3: TGTGCCAGCAGAACTACAGGGGCCTATGGCTACACCTTC.

V usage is TRBV2 and J usage is TRBJ2-2; 10 bases map to TRBD1. J gave up 3 bases and V 5 bases, and 6 bases lay outside the gene matches. This CDR3 contains 16 residues. Germline V CDR1 and CDR2: SNHLY, FYNNEI. This chain's CDR3 is CASSPQGTGDTGELFF. The CDR3 DNA reads as TGTGCCAGCAGTCCCCAAGGGACAGGGGACACCGGGGAGCTGTTTTTT.

This clonotype came up a few times. The chain recombines TRBV28 with TRBJ2-7; 13 nucleotides agree with TRBD2. The CDR3 has 15 amino acids. J was trimmed by 2 bases and V by 6 bases; bases with no gene match: 4. Germline loops: CDR1 MDHEN, CDR2 SYDVKM. The CDR3 nucleotides read TGTGCCAGCAGGCTGACTAGCGGGAGGACCTACGAGCAGTACTTC. Translation gives CASRLTSGRTYEQYF. Supplemented by reference TRBV28 and TRBJ2-7, the full variable domain reads DVKVTQSSRYLVKRTGEKVFLECVQDMDHENMFWYRQDPGLGLRLIYFSYDVKMKEKGDIPEGYSVSREKKERFSLILESASTNQTSMYLCASRLTSGRTYEQYFGPGTRLTVT.

The chain's CDR3 is CASSLSGTLSYEQYF. CDR3 nucleotide sequence: TGTGCCAGCAGTCTTAGCGGGACCCTCTCCTACGAGCAGTACTTC. The rearrangement joins TRBV6-2 or TRBV6-3 to TRBJ2-7; TRBD2 matches 8 bases. The germline CDR1 and CDR2 sequences are MNHEY and SVGEGT. V trimming: 5 bases; J trimming: 0 bases; junction bases outside the gene matches: 6. The CDR3 sequence is 15 residues long.

The genes are TRBV24-1 and TRBJ1-5, with 7 bases fitting TRBD1. In germline, CDR1 is KGHDR, CDR2 SFDVKD. After removal of 2 bases from V and 2 bases from J, the junction contained 5 bases not matched to a gene. The CDR3 has 16 amino acids. This CDR3 is CATSDSQGSGNQPQHF. The CDR3 region has the DNA TGTGCCACCAGTGATTCACAGGGGAGCGGCAATCAGCCCCAGCATTTT.

This clonotype was recorded a few times. The chain employs TRBV7-2 and TRBJ2-2; TRBD1 might be the D (5 bases). In germline, CDR1 is SGHTA, CDR2 FQGNSA. CDR3 length equals 14 residues. The germline V and J ends were trimmed by 10 bases and 4 bases, with 16 bases remaining between them. The CDR3 nucleotides are TGTGCCAACCCCCAGGGTTCGGGCACCGGGGAGCTGTTTTTT. Amino acid sequence: CANPQGSGTGELFF.

This clonotype was seen a handful of times. Given a much more abundant clone one base away, this may be a read error. The chain has TRBV7-9 and TRBJ2-3; TRBD2 agrees at 9 bases. Looked up from germline, CDR1 is SEHNR and CDR2 is FQNEAQ (reference sequence). The CDR3 runs to 15 residues. After removal of 3 bases from V and 1 base from J, the junction contained 2 bases not matched to a gene. CDR3 sequence reads: CASSFRTSGTDTQYF. CDR3 DNA sequence: TGTGCCAGCAGCTTTAGGACTAGCGGCACAGATACGCAGTATTTT.

The CDR3 sequence: CASSQVTGNLYF. The CDR3, as DNA: TGTGCCAGCAGCCAAGTGACAGGTAATTTGTACTTC. The genes are TRBV4-2 and TRBJ2-7, with D maybe TRBD1 (6 bases). V dropped 1 base and J dropped 12 bases, with 13 bases sitting between them. Per germline, CDR1 LGHNA and CDR2 YNFKEQ. The CDR3 covers 12 residues.

The genes are TRBV28 and TRBJ2-7; 12 bases fit TRBD1. Unmatched junction bases numbered 4, after V lost 4 bases and J lost 6 bases. Germline V gene data show CDR1 as MDHEN and CDR2 as SYDVKM. CDR3 length: 14 amino acids. The CDR3 nucleotides read TGTGCCAGCAGTTCGGGACAGGGGGCGTCCGAGCAGTACTTC. Translating gives CASSSGQGASEQYF.

This sequence joins TRBV21-1 and TRBJ2-5; the D segment call TRBD2 is taken from the table without a DNA check. TRBV21-1 is assigned pseudogene status. CDR3 length: 16 amino acids. The CDR3 coding sequence is TGTGCCAGCAGCAAAGGAGGAGGGGGGTCCCAAGAGACCCAGTACTTC. Its translation: CASSKGGGGSQETQYF.

The chain combines TRBV6-2 or TRBV6-3 with TRBJ1-3, with D perhaps matching TRBD1 (5 bases). In germline, CDR1 is MNHEY, CDR2 SVGEGT. The CDR3 consists of 14 residues. Between the trimmed V and J ends, which lost 5 bases and 0 bases, there was a span of 8 bases. CDR3 nucleotides: TGTGCCAGCAGTGGGACTCTCTCTGGAAACACCATATATTTT. The encoded protein is CASSGTLSGNTIYF.

The V call is TRBV10-3, the J call TRBJ2-3; 9 bases are a match to TRBD2. The CDR3 has 16 residues. Germline values: CDR1 ENHRY, CDR2 SYGVKD. The V gene end was trimmed by 6 bases and the J gene end by 2 bases; junction bases not matched to a gene: 9. In nucleotides, the CDR3 is TGTGCCATCAGGATCGCCCGCGGGAGGGCCACAGATACGCAGTATTTT. Its protein is CAIRIARGRATDTQYF.

In its sample, this clonotype was seen a few times. This rearrangement joins TRBV25-1 to TRBJ2-1; TRBD2 matches at 10 bases. The CDR3 loop spans 15 amino acids. J lost 9 bases, V lost 3 bases, and 8 bases had no gene match. CDR1 MGHDK and CDR2 SYGVNS come from the germline V gene. CDR3 nucleotide sequence: TGTGCCAGCAGTGATCGGCTAGCGGGAGTACTTGAGCAGTTCTTC. Translation: CASSDRLAGVLEQFF.

In this sample, this clonotype turned up many times. This chain uses TRBV4-1 with TRBJ2-7, with 9 bases that match TRBD1. CDR3 length: 14 amino acids. CDR1 and CDR2 from the germline V gene are MGHRA and YSYEKL. After removal of 3 bases from V and 0 bases from J, the junction contained 0 bases not matched to a gene. The CDR3 coding sequence is TGCGCCAGCAGCCAGACAGGGGGCTCCTACGAGCAGTACTTC. Translating gives CASSQTGGSYEQYF.

This clonotype was detected only a few times. The V call is TRBV7-2, the J call TRBJ2-2; 8 nucleotides align to TRBD2. Per the germline V gene, CDR1 is SGHTA and CDR2 is FQGNSA. J lost 6 bases, V lost 7 bases, and 7 bases had no gene match. The CDR3 covers 14 residues. The CDR3 sequence: CASNPKREPGELFF. The CDR3 nucleotides read TGTGCCAGCAACCCCAAGCGGGAGCCCGGGGAGCTGTTTTTT.

There are a few counts of this clonotype. The chain recombines TRBV7-9 with TRBJ2-1; D is undetermined. Germline V lookup: CDR1 SEHNR, CDR2 FQNEAQ (reference sequence). The CDR3 is 12 residues long. The germline V and J ends were trimmed by 4 bases and 5 bases, with 6 bases remaining between them. The CDR3 is CASSSPNNEQFF. In DNA, the CDR3 is TGTGCCAGCAGCTCTCCCAACAATGAGCAGTTCTTC.

This clonotype was seen repeatedly, ten times or more. The chain is built from TRBV29-1 and TRBJ2-3; 12 bases fit TRBD1. The ends lost 7 bases at V and 7 bases at J; junction bases unmatched: 6. Germline V gene sequence: CDR1 SQVTM, CDR2 ANQGSEA. This CDR3 contains 13 residues. The CDR3 protein is CSAGQGAKNTQYF. DNA for the CDR3: TGCAGCGCGGGACAGGGGGCGAAAAATACGCAGTATTTT.

In its sample, this clonotype was seen a few times. This chain connects TRBV2 to TRBJ2-7; D may match TRBD1 or TRBD2 (6 bases each). V was clipped by 7 bases and J by 6 bases, with 16 bases between them. This CDR3 is 13 amino acids long. Germline CDR1 and CDR2: SNHLY and FYNNEI. In DNA form, the CDR3 reads TGTGCCAGCACCCGGGGCAGGGGAGGCGAGCAGTACTTC. Residues: CASTRGRGGEQYF. The full variable domain, its missing parts supplied by reference TRBV2 and TRBJ2-7, is EPEVTQTPSHQVTQMGQEVILRCVPISNHLYFYWYRQILGQKVEFLVSFYNNEISEKSEIFDDQFSVERPDGSNFTLKIRSTKLEDSAMYFCASTRGRGGEQYFGPGTRLTVT.

This clonotype was observed a few times. The chain recombines TRBV7-9 with TRBJ2-3; TRBD1 agrees at 9 bases. Trimming took 5 bases from V and 2 from J; bases not matched to a gene: 8. This CDR3 has 16 residues. CDR1 is SEHNR, CDR2 FQNEAQ, per germline (reference sequence). CDR3 residues: CASSPPDRGTTDTQYF. The CDR3 DNA reads TGTGCCAGCAGCCCTCCCGACAGGGGGACCACAGATACGCAGTATTTT.

This clonotype has more than one count but fewer than ten. The chain's CDR3 is CASREQGVTEAFF. As DNA, the CDR3 is TGTGCCAGCAGAGAACAGGGGGTCACTGAAGCTTTCTTT. J is TRBJ1-1 and V is TRBV6-6, with 8 bases lining up with TRBD1. CDR1 is MNHNY and CDR2 is SVGAGI in the germline V gene (reference sequence). J lost 4 bases, V lost 6 bases, and 4 bases had no gene match. The CDR3 is made up of 13 amino acids.

The chain carries TRBV28 and TRBJ2-7; D possibly matches TRBD1 or TRBD2 (5 bases each). The germline gives CDR1 MDHEN, CDR2 SYDVKM. V lost 5 bases to trimming and J lost 5 bases, with 13 bases between them. CDR3 length: 13 amino acids. As DNA, the CDR3 is TGTGCCAGCAGTCCCCCCGGGGCGAACGAGCAGTACTTC. It codes for CASSPPGANEQYF. The complete variable domain, with remaining parts taken from reference TRBV28 and TRBJ2-7, reads DVKVTQSSRYLVKRTGEKVFLECVQDMDHENMFWYRQDPGLGLRLIYFSYDVKMKEKGDIPEGYSVSREKKERFSLILESASTNQTSMYLCASSPPGANEQYFGPGTRLTVT.